Listed below are T cell receptor beta chains from one sample, sequenced in a study. TCRdb recomputed calls from the RT-PCR reads with MiXCR, one row per CDR3 protein. The sample lists approximately 720,000 distinct CDR3 sequences, 12% to 15% occurring once. The specimen was memory CD4+ T cells from blood. The source of these receptors is a female donor in good health, serving as a healthy control. CDR3s include the opening cysteine and the closing phenylalanine or tryptophan. The order of the fields is clone size, D gene, J gene, V gene, CDR3 protein, CDR3 DNA. D genes are given only for firm matches. Clone size is shown for a subset of rows, as once, few, many or a class of expanded clone.

many,NA,TRBJ2-3,TRBV7-9,CASSLGRGGFTDTQYF,TGTGCCAGCAGCTTAGGACGAGGGGGATTCACAGATACGCAGTATTTT
many,NA,TRBJ2-1,TRBV9,CASSPHRTIYNEQFF,TGTGCCAGCAGCCCTCACCGGACAATCTACAATGAGCAGTTCTTC
NA,NA,TRBJ1-5,TRBV20-1,CSGGGHSNQPQHF,TGCAGTGGGGGGGGCCATAGCAATCAGCCCCAGCATTTT
NA,NA,TRBJ1-1,TRBV20-1,CSASGLGGDTEAFF,TGCAGTGCTAGTGGGCTGGGGGGGGACACTGAAGCTTTCTTT
few,NA,TRBJ2-3,TRBV20-1,CSATPSGTDTQYF,TGCAGTGCTACCCCCAGCGGGACAGATACGCAGTATTTT
once,TRBD2,TRBJ2-1,TRBV5-4,CASSPPTSGRDEQFF,TGTGCCAGCAGCCCTCCGACTAGCGGGAGGGATGAGCAGTTCTTC
many,TRBD2,TRBJ2-1,TRBV20-1,CSARVLGLAVSYNEQFF,TGCAGTGCTAGAGTACTGGGACTAGCGGTCTCCTACAATGAGCAGTTCTTC
many,NA,TRBJ2-1,TRBV5-1,CASSLGVGTYNEQFF,TGCGCCAGCAGCTTGGGTGTGGGAACCTACAATGAGCAGTTCTTC
NA,NA,TRBJ1-4,TRBV5-6,CASSDLATNEKLFF,TGTGCCAGCAGCGACCTAGCAACTAATGAAAAACTGTTTTTT
NA,NA,TRBJ1-1,TRBV11-2,CASSFPGTKNTEAFF,TGTGCCAGCAGCTTCCCCGGGACAAAGAACACTGAAGCTTTCTTT
NA,NA,TRBJ2-1,TRBV29-1,CSVPRQNYNEQFF,TGCAGCGTTCCCAGGCAGAACTACAATGAGCAGTTCTTC
NA,TRBD1,TRBJ2-1,TRBV29-1,CSVEKDGRGYNEQFF,TGCAGCGTTGAAAAAGACGGCAGGGGGTACAATGAGCAGTTCTTC
many,TRBD2,TRBJ2-5,TRBV20-1,CSATASGRETQYF,TGCAGTGCTACTGCTAGCGGGCGGGAGACCCAGTACTTC
few,TRBD2,TRBJ2-1,TRBV7-9,CASSSGLAGGPSYNEQFF,TGTGCCAGCAGCTCAGGACTAGCGGGAGGGCCCTCCTACAATGAGCAGTTCTTC
many,TRBD2,TRBJ2-3,TRBV29-1,CSGRVSSGTESTQYF,TGCAGCGGGAGGGTTTCTAGCGGGACTGAGAGTACGCAGTATTTT
many,NA,TRBJ1-5,TRBV20-1,CSARRGGNQPQHF,TGCAGTGCTAGGAGGGGCGGCAATCAGCCCCAGCATTTT
NA,TRBD1,TRBJ1-2,TRBV11-2,CASSLLVGQSYGYTF,TGTGCCAGCAGCTTACTCGTGGGACAGAGCTATGGCTACACCTTC
many,TRBD2,TRBJ2-2,TRBV10-3,CAIGGTSDTGELFF,TGTGCCATCGGAGGGACTAGCGATACCGGGGAGCTGTTTTTT
NA,NA,TRBJ1-5,TRBV28,CASSGTLREPQHF,TGTGCCAGCAGCGGGACGCTGAGAGAACCCCAGCATTTT
NA,NA,TRBJ2-1,TRBV14,CASSLRSLSNEQFF,TGTGCCAGCAGCCTAAGGTCCCTCTCCAATGAGCAGTTCTTC
NA,NA,TRBJ1-5,TRBV3-1,CASSLGGKDQPQHF,TGTGCCAGCAGCCTCGGAGGGAAGGATCAGCCCCAGCATTTT
many,TRBD1,TRBJ1-5,TRBV12-3/TRBV12-4,CASIPGGSSNQPQHF,TGTGCCAGCATCCCAGGGGGGTCTAGCAATCAGCCCCAGCATTTT
few,TRBD2,TRBJ2-3,TRBV7-3,CASSPIGLGGRDTQYF,TGTGCCAGCAGCCCGATCGGCCTCGGCGGGAGGGATACGCAGTATTTT
few,NA,TRBJ2-7,TRBV7-8,CASSLQASTTSYEQYF,TGTGCCAGCAGCTTACAGGCTAGCACCACCTCCTACGAGCAGTACTTC
few,NA,TRBJ2-2,TRBV5-4,CASSLVGSSEGELFF,TGTGCCAGCAGCTTGGTCGGCAGCAGTGAGGGGGAGCTGTTTTTT
NA,TRBD1,TRBJ2-5,TRBV24-1,CATSDPGTGSAETQYF,TGTGCCACCAGTGATCCCGGGACAGGGAGTGCGGAGACCCAGTACTTC
few,TRBD2,TRBJ2-4,TRBV4-2,CASSQAQGLAGALSQYF,TGTGCCAGCAGCCAAGCCCAGGGACTAGCGGGAGCCCTAAGTCAGTACTTC
few,NA,TRBJ1-6,TRBV30,CAWSVPWEGGSLKPLHF,TGTGCCTGGAGTGTACCGTGGGAGGGAGGGAGCCTTAAACCCCTCCACTTT
few,NA,TRBJ2-3,TRBV7-3,CASSLGGGAGPDTQYF,TGTGCCAGCAGCTTAGGGGGGGGCGCGGGACCAGATACGCAGTATTTT
many,TRBD2,TRBJ2-1,TRBV6-5,CASSSTHLAGATNEQFF,TGTGCCAGCAGTTCCACCCATCTAGCGGGAGCCACCAATGAGCAGTTCTTC
NA,NA,TRBJ2-6,TRBV7-6,CASSPESGANELIF,TGTGCCAGCAGCCCAGAATCTGGTGCCAATGAGCTGATCTTC
many,NA,TRBJ2-7,TRBV5-1,CASSLVAGSSYEQYF,TGCGCCAGCAGCTTGGTGGCAGGGAGCTCCTACGAGCAGTACTTC
many,TRBD2,TRBJ2-1,TRBV6-6,CAARAGGPYEQFF,TGTGCCGCTAGGGCGGGGGGCCCTTATGAGCAGTTCTTC
NA,NA,TRBJ2-5,TRBV20-1,CSATSTTQETQYF,TGCAGTGCCACTAGCACCACCCAAGAGACCCAGTACTTC
few,NA,TRBJ1-1,TRBV11-2,CASSLGWANTEAFF,TGTGCCAGCAGCTTAGGTTGGGCGAACACTGAAGCTTTCTTT
NA,NA,TRBJ1-5,TRBV15,CATSRDGAGSNQPQHF,TGTGCCACCAGCAGAGATGGGGCAGGGAGCAATCAGCCCCAGCATTTT
NA,NA,TRBJ1-4,TRBV20-1,CSASEGVGEKLFF,TGCAGTGCTAGTGAGGGGGTTGGGGAAAAACTGTTTTTT
NA,TRBD1,TRBJ1-5,TRBV6-2/TRBV6-3,CASSYSGGSQPQHF,TGTGCCAGCAGTTATTCAGGGGGCAGTCAGCCCCAGCATTTT
NA,NA,TRBJ2-3,TRBV7-2,CASSPLGLTNTDTQYF,TGTGCCAGCAGCCCGTTGGGACTTACCAACACAGATACGCAGTATTTT
NA,NA,TRBJ1-5,TRBV7-9,CATDTGTVRGDQPQHF,TGTGCCACCGATACAGGTACCGTGAGGGGGGATCAGCCCCAGCATTTT
many,TRBD2,TRBJ2-3,TRBV6-5,CASRSGTSTDTQYF,TGTGCCAGCAGGAGCGGGACTAGCACAGATACGCAGTATTTT
few,NA,TRBJ2-5,TRBV20-1,CSARDRHLRNSGGETQYF,TGCAGTGCTAGAGATCGTCACTTGAGAAATAGTGGAGGAGAGACCCAGTACTTC
NA,NA,TRBJ2-3,TRBV6-6,CASSYGEADTQYF,TGTGCCAGCAGTTACGGTGAGGCAGATACGCAGTATTTT
many,TRBD2,TRBJ2-3,TRBV27,CASSGRLAVPSTDTQYF,TGTGCCAGCAGTGGGCGACTAGCGGTTCCTAGCACAGATACGCAGTATTTT
few,TRBD2,TRBJ2-3,TRBV15,CATSTRLAGTFTDTQYF,TGTGCCACCAGCACCCGACTAGCGGGGACGTTTACAGATACGCAGTATTTT